This T cell receptor (beta chain) came from a study of Tregs in tolerant kidney transplant recipients. Study-wide results and caveats: For some patients, primers changed over time, blocking nucleotide-level comparison. Findings come from small patient numbers and require larger validation.

Generated by immunoSEQ multiplex PCR, the TCRdb table keeps only in-frame clones and is missing some. This table has about 15,000 clones, about half appearing once. As regards this clone: Antigen unknown.

CFSE-labeled recipient PBMCs were cultured more than 5 days with irradiated graft donor PBMCs, then FACS-sorted. V was trimmed by 3 bases and J by 0 bases, leaving 11 bases between them. The CDR3 is 15 amino acids. Germline V gene sequence: CDR1 KGHSH, CDR2 LQKENI. The starting material was CD4+ T cells from blood cultured with allogeneic cells, obtained before the transplant. The chain has TRBV18 and TRBJ1-1; D ambiguous. This TCR was recovered from a human patient who received a combined kidney and bone marrow transplant. The CDR3 loop reads CASSPPVKLNTEAFF. The CDR3 DNA follows: TGTGCCAGCTCACCCCCGGTCAAACTGAACACTGAAGCTTTCTTT.